The present T cell receptor beta chain was sequenced within a study of T-cell reconstitution after alpha-beta-depleted transplantation in children. Unique molecular identifiers were built into the TCRbeta library. TCRdb re-derived calls from the PCR reads in MiXCR, one entry per CDR3 protein. Of 75,000 to 80,000 distinct CDR3 sequences listed, approximately 18% were seen once; the top ten hold roughly half. Germline V CDR1 and CDR2: ENHRY, SYGVKD. Germline trimming cut 6 bases from V and 10 bases from J; bases unmatched to any gene: 4. The CDR3 length is 12 residues. This sample comprised PBMCs, mostly from graft donor cells, obtained 360 days after TCRalphabeta/CD19-depleted stem cell transplant. The clonotype was recovered from a male patient aged 2-9 years who had a stem cell transplant for acute lymphoblastic leukemia, so the T cells may come from the graft donor. The chain recombines TRBV10-3 with TRBJ1-1; 11 bases fit TRBD1. This CDR3 reads CAIRRTGGSAFF. The CDR3 bases are TGTGCCATCAGGAGGACAGGGGGCTCAGCTTTCTTT.